One sample yielded the 6 T cell receptor beta chains listed below, sequenced in a study of cytomegalovirus exposure and HLA in healthy donors. The PCR contained 60 Vbeta and 13 Jbeta primers. Profiling relied on immunoSEQ multiplex PCR, and the TCRdb table lists in-frame clones only, not all of them. In the table there are about 120,000 clones, roughly 80% of which are singletons. Sequenced material: PBMCs. The receptors originated from a woman between 18 and 29 years old in good health and CMV-seronegative.

This clone was recorded only once. This chain connects TRBV2 to TRBJ2-3; 8 bases agree with TRBD1. Germline CDR1 SNHLY, CDR2 FYNNEI. With 4 bases clipped from V and 6 bases from J, the junction kept 6 bases outside the gene matches. This CDR3 is built from 14 residues. The CDR3 loop reads CASSVNRGDDTQYF. DNA of the CDR3: TGTGCCAGCAGTGTGAACAGGGGGGACGATACGCAGTATTTT.

Comments on this clone: Other DNA sequences in the sample encode the same CDR3. The CDR3, as DNA: TGCGCCAGCAGCTTGGGGGGCGGAGAGACCCAGTACTTC. Translating gives CASSLGGGETQYF. The rearrangement uses TRBV5-1 and TRBJ2-5; tentatively, D is TRBD1 (5 bases). Per germline, CDR1 SGHRS and CDR2 YFSETQ. The ends were cut back, 0 bases at V and 4 bases at J, with 7 bases in the middle. The CDR3 runs to 13 residues.

The rearrangement uses TRBV7-2 and TRBJ2-1; the D is unclear. CDR1 is SGHTA, CDR2 FQGNSA, per germline. V was cut by 3 bases and J by 5 bases, with 11 bases left in between. CDR3 length equals 14 residues. DNA of the CDR3: TGTGCCAGCAGCTTTTCTAGGTCGAACAATGAGCAGTTCTTC. Translation gives CASSFSRSNNEQFF. Variable domain in full (rest from reference TRBV7-2 and TRBJ2-1): GAGVSQSPSNKVTEKGKDVELRCDPISGHTALYWYRQSLGQGLEFLIYFQGNSAPDKSGLPSDRFSAERTGGSVSTLTIQRTQQEDSAVYLCASSFSRSNNEQFFGPGTRLTVL.

The V gene is TRBV29-1, the J gene TRBJ2-3; 8 bases align to TRBD2. This CDR3 region has 14 residues. After removal of 4 bases from V and 3 bases from J, the junction contained 6 bases not matched to a gene. Per germline, CDR1 SQVTM and CDR2 ANQGSEA. The CDR3 DNA reads as TGCAGCGTTGGTAGCAGCGGGAGAACAGATACGCAGTATTTT. Translating it yields CSVGSSGRTDTQYF.

The chain is built from TRBV5-1 and TRBJ1-4, with 8 nucleotides matching TRBD1. The CDR3 contains 15 residues. V shed 4 bases and J 4 bases; nucleotides not matched to a gene: 6. From germline, CDR1 is SGHRS and CDR2 YFSETQ. The CDR3, as DNA: TGCGCCAGCAGCCCGGACAGGGTTGATAATGAAAAACTGTTTTTT. Translated, it gives CASSPDRVDNEKLFF.

The chain has TRBV25-1 and TRBJ1-5; perhaps TRBD1 as D (5 bases). CDR3 length: 15 residues. V lost 6 bases and J lost 6, with 18 bases in between. Germline CDR1 reads MGHDK; CDR2 reads SYGVNS. Here the CDR3 reads CASSPGGVGSQPQHF. DNA of the CDR3: TGTGCCAGCAGCCCTGGGGGGGTTGGCAGTCAGCCCCAGCATTTT.